This entry concerns a single TCR beta chain. The antigen is not known. The germline gives CDR1 SGHTA, CDR2 FQGTGA. The CDR3 consists of 15 residues. V lost 4 bases, J lost 8 bases, and 9 bases stayed unmatched. This specimen belongs to a study of T cells in tuberculosis. At the level of the study: IGRA-negative adolescents, IGRA-positive adolescents with latent tuberculosis and adults with active tuberculosis formed this South African cohort. Samples predate treatment or fall within its first 7 days.

Libraries were prepared by immunoSEQ multiplex PCR; TCRdb keeps only in-frame clonotypes and omits some of them. The repertoire holds 30,000 to 40,000 clones, with approximately 93% as singletons. Time point denoted: new active TB diagnosis, blood taken before or within 7 days of starting treatment. Study-wide results and caveats: Active tuberculosis cases were adults; controls were adolescents. Smaller alpha distances in active tuberculosis partly reflected shorter CDR3-alpha lengths.

This sequence joins TRBV7-3 and TRBJ2-1, with 9 bases lining up with TRBD1. This specimen was PBMCs, taken at tuberculosis diagnosis. The sequence derives from an adult with tuberculosis. CDR3 nucleotide sequence: TGTGCCAGCAGCTCCACACAGGGGGCAGGCGATGAGCAGTTCTTC. Its protein product is CASSSTQGAGDEQFF.